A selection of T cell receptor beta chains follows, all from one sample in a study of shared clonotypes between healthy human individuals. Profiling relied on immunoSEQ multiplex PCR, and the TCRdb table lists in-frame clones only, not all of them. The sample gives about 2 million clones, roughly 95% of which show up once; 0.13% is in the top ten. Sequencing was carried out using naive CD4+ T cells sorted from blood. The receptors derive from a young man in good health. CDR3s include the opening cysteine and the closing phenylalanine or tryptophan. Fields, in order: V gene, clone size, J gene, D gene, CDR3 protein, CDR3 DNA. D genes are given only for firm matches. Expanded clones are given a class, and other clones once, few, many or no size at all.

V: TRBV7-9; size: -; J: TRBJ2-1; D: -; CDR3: CASSTPYNEQFF; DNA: TGTGCCAGCAGCACCCCCTACAATGAGCAGTTCTTC
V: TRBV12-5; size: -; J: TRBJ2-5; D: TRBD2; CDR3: CASGLGTSGRFDGETQYF; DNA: TGTGCTAGTGGTTTGGGGACTAGCGGGAGATTCGATGGAGAGACCCAGTACTTC
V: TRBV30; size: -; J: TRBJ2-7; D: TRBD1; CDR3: CAWRVPGQGSYEQYF; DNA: TGTGCCTGGAGAGTTCCGGGACAGGGGTCCTACGAGCAGTACTTC
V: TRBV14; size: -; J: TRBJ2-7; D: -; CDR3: CASSRLGLSYEQYF; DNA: TGTGCCAGCAGCCGGCTGGGTCTCTCCTACGAGCAGTACTTC
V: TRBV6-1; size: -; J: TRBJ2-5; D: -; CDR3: CASRMTLLGTQYF; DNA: TGTGCCAGCAGGATGACACTTTTGGGCACCCAGTACTTC
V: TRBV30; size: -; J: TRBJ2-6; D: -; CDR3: CAWSVPSVGSNVLTF; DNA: TGTGCCTGGAGTGTCCCCTCAGTGGGTTCCAACGTCCTGACTTTC
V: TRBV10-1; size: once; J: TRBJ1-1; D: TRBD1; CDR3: CASSESLGQGNTEAFF; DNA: TGCGCCAGCAGTGAGTCCTTGGGACAGGGGAACACTGAAGCTTTCTTT
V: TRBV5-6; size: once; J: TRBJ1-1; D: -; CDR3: CASSRRSGLEAFF; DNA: TGTGCCAGCAGTCGTCGATCTGGCCTGGAAGCTTTCTTT
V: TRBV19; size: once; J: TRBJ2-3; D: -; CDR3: CASSIGRSTSTDTQYF; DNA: TGTGCCAGTAGTATAGGGAGGTCCACTAGCACAGATACGCAGTATTTT
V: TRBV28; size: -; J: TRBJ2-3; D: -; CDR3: CASSPPTDTDTQYF; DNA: TGTGCCAGCAGCCCCCCGACAGACACAGATACGCAGTATTTT
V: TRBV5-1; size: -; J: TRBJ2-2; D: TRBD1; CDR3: CASSLGQGSGELFF; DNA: TGCGCCAGCAGCTTGGGACAGGGCAGCGGGGAGCTGTTTTTT
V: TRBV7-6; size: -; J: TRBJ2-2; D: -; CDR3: CASSLAWRTGELFF; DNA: TGTGCCAGCAGCTTAGCGTGGAGAACCGGGGAGCTGTTTTTT
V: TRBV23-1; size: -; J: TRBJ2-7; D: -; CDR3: CASSQTGTHGEQYF; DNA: TGCGCCAGCAGTCAAACCGGGACCCACGGCGAGCAGTACTTC
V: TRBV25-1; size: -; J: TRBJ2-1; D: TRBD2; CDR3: CASSVGTSMGNEQFF; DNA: TGTGCCAGCAGTGTAGGGACTAGTATGGGGAATGAGCAGTTCTTC
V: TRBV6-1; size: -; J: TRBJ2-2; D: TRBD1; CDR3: CASSGGTGGIGTGELFF; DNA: TGTGCCAGCAGTGGCGGGACAGGGGGCATAGGCACCGGGGAGCTGTTTTTT
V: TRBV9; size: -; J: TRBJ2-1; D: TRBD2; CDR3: CASSERGLAGTFNEQFF; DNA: TGTGCCAGCAGCGAGCGGGGACTAGCGGGTACTTTCAATGAGCAGTTCTTC
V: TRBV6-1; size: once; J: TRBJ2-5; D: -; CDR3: CASSGNGKETQYF; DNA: TGTGCCAGCAGTGGGAATGGGAAGGAGACCCAGTACTTC
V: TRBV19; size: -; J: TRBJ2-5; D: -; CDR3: CASSIWSGEETQYF; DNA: TGTGCCAGTAGTATATGGTCAGGGGAAGAGACCCAGTACTTC
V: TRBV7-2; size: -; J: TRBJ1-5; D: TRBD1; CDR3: CASQPGGLTSNQPQHF; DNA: TGTGCCAGCCAGCCAGGGGGCCTAACGAGCAATCAGCCCCAGCATTTT
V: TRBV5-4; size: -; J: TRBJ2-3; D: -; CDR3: CASSLKETSTDTQYF; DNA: TGTGCCAGCAGCTTGAAGGAGACTAGCACAGATACGCAGTATTTT
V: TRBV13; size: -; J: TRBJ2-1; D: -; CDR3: CASSARGKLVSSYNEQFF; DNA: TGTGCCAGCAGCGCCAGAGGCAAGCTAGTTAGCTCCTACAATGAGCAGTTCTTC
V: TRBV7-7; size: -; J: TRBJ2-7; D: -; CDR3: CASSLGPNGEQYF; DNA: TGTGCTAGCAGCCTAGGACCCAACGGCGAGCAGTACTTC
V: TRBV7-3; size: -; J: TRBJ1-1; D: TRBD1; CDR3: CASSPRQGVGEAFF; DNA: TGTGCCAGCAGCCCCCGACAGGGGGTCGGTGAAGCTTTCTTT
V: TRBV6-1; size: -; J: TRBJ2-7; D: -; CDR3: CASSEGARASEQYF; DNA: TGTGCCAGCAGTGAAGGGGCGAGGGCCTCCGAGCAGTACTTC
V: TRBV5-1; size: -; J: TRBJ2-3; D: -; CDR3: CASSLGGAPNTQYF; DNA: TGCGCCAGCAGCTTAGGCGGTGCGCCGAATACGCAGTATTTT
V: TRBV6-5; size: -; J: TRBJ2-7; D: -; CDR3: CAAGHGYEQYF; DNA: TGTGCGGCGGGGCACGGGTACGAGCAGTACTTC
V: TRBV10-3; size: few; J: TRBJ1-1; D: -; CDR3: CAISSGQNTEAFF; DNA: TGTGCCATCTCTTCAGGGCAGAACACTGAAGCTTTCTTT
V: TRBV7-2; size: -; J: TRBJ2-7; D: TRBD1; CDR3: CASSLVGTGLNYEQYF; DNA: TGTGCCAGCAGCTTAGTCGGGACAGGGCTAAACTACGAGCAGTACTTC
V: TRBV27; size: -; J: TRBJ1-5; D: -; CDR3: CASSLFGSNQPQHF; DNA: TGTGCCAGCAGTTTATTTGGCAGCAATCAGCCCCAGCATTTT
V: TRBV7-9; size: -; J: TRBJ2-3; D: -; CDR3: CASSIMAPADTQYF; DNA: TGTGCCAGCAGCATAATGGCCCCTGCAGATACGCAGTATTTT
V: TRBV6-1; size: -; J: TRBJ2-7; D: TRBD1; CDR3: CASSDSGQVSYEQYF; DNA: TGTGCCAGCAGTGATTCGGGACAGGTTTCCTACGAGCAGTACTTC
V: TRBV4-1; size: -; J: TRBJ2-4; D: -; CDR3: CASSQEGLAKNIQYF; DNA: TGCGCCAGCAGCCAAGAAGGACTAGCCAAAAACATTCAGTACTTC
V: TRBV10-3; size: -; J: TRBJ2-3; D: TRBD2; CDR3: CAISESTGRGTDTQYF; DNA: TGTGCCATCAGTGAGTCGACCGGGAGGGGCACAGATACGCAGTATTTT
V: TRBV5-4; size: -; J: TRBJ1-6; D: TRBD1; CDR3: CASSPPGGASPLHF; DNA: TGTGCCAGCAGCCCCCCAGGGGGCGCGTCACCCCTCCACTTT
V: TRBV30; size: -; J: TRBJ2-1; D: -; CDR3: CAWSVGFNEQFF; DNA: TGTGCCTGGAGTGTAGGGTTCAATGAGCAGTTCTTC
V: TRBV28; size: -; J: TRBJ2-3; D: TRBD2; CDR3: CASSLTGGTITDTQYF; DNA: TGTGCCAGCAGTTTGACGGGGGGGACAATCACAGATACGCAGTATTTT
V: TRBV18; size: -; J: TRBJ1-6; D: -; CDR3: CASSPGVQDIDSPLHF; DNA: TGTGCCAGCTCACCAGGGGTACAGGATATAGATTCACCCCTCCACTTT
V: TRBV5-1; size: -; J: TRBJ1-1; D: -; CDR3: CASSLEGNGNTEAFF; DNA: TGCGCCAGCAGCTTGGAAGGTAATGGGAACACTGAAGCTTTCTTT
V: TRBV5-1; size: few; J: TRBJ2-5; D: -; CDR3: CASSKVGRQETQYF; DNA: TGCGCCAGCAGCAAGGTCGGGAGACAAGAGACCCAGTACTTC
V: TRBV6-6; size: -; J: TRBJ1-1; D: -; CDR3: CASSYRQGPNTEAFF; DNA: TGTGCCAGCAGTTACAGGCAGGGACCCAACACTGAAGCTTTCTTT
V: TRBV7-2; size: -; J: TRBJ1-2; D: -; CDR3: CASNLPTANYGYTF; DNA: TGTGCCAGCAACCTACCGACAGCTAACTATGGCTACACCTTC
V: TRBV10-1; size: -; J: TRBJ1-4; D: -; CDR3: CAIPPGGVEKLFF; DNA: TGCGCCATCCCCCCGGGGGGGGTTGAAAAACTGTTTTTT
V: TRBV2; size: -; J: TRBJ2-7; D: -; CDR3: CASSETGPSYEQYF; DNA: TGTGCCAGCAGTGAAACAGGTCCTTCCTACGAGCAGTACTTC
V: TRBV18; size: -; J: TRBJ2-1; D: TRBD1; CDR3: CASSADRGPYNEQFF; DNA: TGTGCCAGCTCAGCCGACAGGGGACCCTACAATGAGCAGTTCTTC
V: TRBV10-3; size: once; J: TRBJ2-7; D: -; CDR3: CAISAGVDEQYF; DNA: TGTGCCATCAGTGCCGGGGTGGATGAGCAGTACTTC
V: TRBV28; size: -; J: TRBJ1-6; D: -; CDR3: CASSFGPTGISPLHF; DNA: TGTGCCAGCAGTTTCGGGCCAACGGGGATTTCACCCCTCCACTTT
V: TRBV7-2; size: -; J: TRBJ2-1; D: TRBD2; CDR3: CASSPTGLSYNEQFF; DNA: TGTGCCAGCAGCCCTACGGGACTATCTTACAATGAGCAGTTCTTC
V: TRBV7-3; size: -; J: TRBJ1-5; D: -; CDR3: CASSRGGNQPQHF; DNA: TGTGCCAGCAGCCGAGGTGGGAATCAGCCCCAGCATTTT
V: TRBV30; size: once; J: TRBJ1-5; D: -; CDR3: CAWRGQNSNQPQHF; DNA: TGTGCCTGGAGGGGGCAGAATAGCAATCAGCCCCAGCATTTT
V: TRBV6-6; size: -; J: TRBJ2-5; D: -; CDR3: CASSYSGASGETQYF; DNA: TGTGCCAGCAGTTACTCCGGCGCTTCAGGGGAGACCCAGTACTTC
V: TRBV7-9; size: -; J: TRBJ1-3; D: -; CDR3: CASGPRGNTIYF; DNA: TGTGCCAGCGGTCCCAGGGGAAACACCATATATTTT